This entry lists 10 T cell receptor beta chains sequenced from one sample in a study of blood T cell repertoires in COVID-19. The assay was immunoSEQ multiplex PCR, and TCRdb's table has in-frame clones only and misses some. The data show about 39,000 clones, approximately 78% seen once. The source material was peripheral blood. These TCRs come from a man between 60 and 75 years old in a cohort sampled during active COVID-19.

This clone showed up just once. The chain uses TRBV6-2 or TRBV6-3 and TRBJ1-5, with 8 bases aligning to TRBD1. The germline V gene encodes CDR1 MNHEY and CDR2 SVGEGT. J lost 4 bases, V lost 6 bases, and 8 bases had no gene match. The CDR3 loop spans 15 amino acids. The CDR3 DNA follows: TGTGCCAGCAGCATGACCGGGACAGGAAATCAGCCCCAGCATTTT. As protein: CASSMTGTGNQPQHF.

This clone turned up a few times. The rearrangement uses TRBV2 and TRBJ2-5, with 8 nucleotides matching TRBD2. Germline V CDR1 and CDR2: SNHLY, FYNNEI. The trim removed 9 bases at V and 2 bases at J, leaving 11 bases unmatched. CDR3 size: 15 residues. CDR3 bases: TGTGCCAGTGCACTCATTAGCGGGACACAAGAGACCCAGTACTTC. As protein: CASALISGTQETQYF. Based on the CDR3 plus reference TRBV2 and TRBJ2-5, the full variable domain is EPEVTQTPSHQVTQMGQEVILRCVPISNHLYFYWYRQILGQKVEFLVSFYNNEISEKSEIFDDQFSVERPDGSNFTLKIRSTKLEDSAMYFCASALISGTQETQYFGPGTRLLVL.

This clone occurred a few times. This CDR3 is also generated by other DNA sequences in the sample. This sequence joins TRBV28 and TRBJ2-2; TRBD2 matches 7 bases. Germline V CDR1 and CDR2: MDHEN, SYDVKM. CDR3 length: 15 amino acids. After removal of 5 bases from V and 5 bases from J, the junction contained 8 bases not matched to a gene. The DNA for the CDR3 is TGTGCCAGCAGTCTAGCGGCCGTTAGAACCGGGGAGCTGTTTTTT. Protein product: CASSLAAVRTGELFF.

The chain joins TRBV9 to TRBJ1-1; TRBD1 might be the D (6 bases). Looked up from germline, CDR1 is SGDLS and CDR2 is YYNGEE. The CDR3 totals 15 residues. V was clipped by 2 bases and J by 5 bases, with 16 bases between them. The CDR3 bases are TGTGCCAGCAGCGTTTACGGGGGGCGCGATACTGAAGCTTTCTTT. Protein: CASSVYGGRDTEAFF.

This rearrangement joins TRBV24-1 to TRBJ2-1, with 11 bases matching TRBD2. The CDR3 has 18 amino acids. Trimming took 4 bases from V and 5 from J; bases not matched to a gene: 12. Looked up from germline, CDR1 is KGHDR and CDR2 is SFDVKD. For the CDR3, the DNA is TGTGCCACCAGTGACCCGAGACAGACTAGCGGGGAGCACAATGAGCAGTTCTTC. Its translation: CATSDPRQTSGEHNEQFF.

V usage is TRBV4-2 and J usage is TRBJ2-7, with D maybe TRBD2 (6 bases). From germline, CDR1 is LGHNA and CDR2 YNFKEQ. V dropped 3 bases and J dropped 3 bases, with 9 bases sitting between them. The CDR3 is 13 residues long. The CDR3 here is CASSQNGGYEQYF. CDR3 bases: TGTGCCAGCAGCCAGAACGGGGGCTACGAGCAGTACTTC.

The J gene is TRBJ2-1, the V gene TRBV20-1, with 9 nucleotides matching TRBD2. The CDR3 loop spans 14 amino acids. The V and J ends lost 3 bases and 6 bases, in that order; junction bases with no gene match: 6. Germline V gene data show CDR1 as DFQATT and CDR2 as SNEGSKA (reference sequence). In DNA, the CDR3 is TGCAGTGCTAGTAGGCTAGCGGGAAGCAATGAGCAGTTCTTC. This encodes CSASRLAGSNEQFF.

The V gene is TRBV11-2, the J gene TRBJ2-3, with D maybe TRBD2 (6 bases). Germline V CDR1 and CDR2: SGHAT, FQNNGV. Trimming took off 1 base at V and 5 bases at J, with 10 bases between the two ends. CDR3 length: 14 residues. The CDR3 protein is CASSLAGGGDTQYF. CDR3 DNA sequence: TGTGCCAGCAGCTTAGCCGGGGGTGGAGATACGCAGTATTTT.

The V gene is TRBV28, the J gene TRBJ1-1; tentative D call: TRBD1 (5 bases). Germline V gene lookup returns CDR1 MDHEN and CDR2 SYDVKM. The CDR3 is 13 amino acids. V lost 4 bases and J lost 11, with 17 bases in between. CDR3 region: CASSSDRKSGAFF. The CDR3 bases are TGTGCCAGCAGTTCCGACCGGAAATCAGGGGCTTTCTTT.

The V gene is TRBV4-1, the J gene TRBJ2-5; the D gene is possibly TRBD2 (6 bases). Germline V gene sequence: CDR1 MGHRA, CDR2 YSYEKL. Trimming pared 3 bases from V and 6 bases from J, leaving 20 bases between. This CDR3 spans 16 amino acids. CDR3 protein: CASSQSSPGLVKTQYF. The DNA for the CDR3 is TGCGCCAGCAGCCAGTCCAGTCCGGGACTTGTAAAGACCCAGTACTTC.